Listed here are 27 T cell receptor beta chains from one sample, sequenced in a study of blood T cell repertoires in COVID-19. Using immunoSEQ multiplex PCR, the repertoire was profiled, and TCRdb retains in-frame clones only, with some absent. The sample shows under 200,000 clones, 70% to 90% of them seen only once. Source material: peripheral blood. Source of these receptors: a man aged 55 to 70 with active or convalescent COVID-19.

The chain has TRBV5-1 and TRBJ2-6, with D possibly matching TRBD1 (5 bases). Trimming removed 4 bases at V and 0 bases at J, with 8 bases between. The CDR3 has 15 residues. CDR1 and CDR2 from the germline V gene are SGHRS and YFSETQ. CDR3 nucleotides: TGCGCCAGCAGCGAGCAGGGCTCTGGGGCCAACGTCCTGACTTTC. It translates to CASSEQGSGANVLTF.

In DNA form, the CDR3 reads TGCGCCAGCAGCCACCCCCGGACGGACAGGGTTTTTGGAAACACCATATATTTT. It specifies CASSHPRTDRVFGNTIYF. This chain links TRBV4-1 with TRBJ1-3; 8 bases fit TRBD1. The CDR3 runs to 18 residues. From germline, CDR1 is MGHRA and CDR2 YSYEKL. Trimming took 3 bases from V and 3 from J; bases not matched to a gene: 13.

This chain links TRBV21-1 with TRBJ1-4; the table's D call, TRBD1, was not checked against the DNA. TRBV21-1 is tagged as a pseudogene. The CDR3 has 17 residues. As DNA, the CDR3 is TGTGCCAGCAGTAATACAATCCGGGACAGGGGGGTCGAAAAACTGTTTTTT. It specifies CASSNTIRDRGVEKLFF.

The chain is built from TRBV2 and TRBJ2-2; weak D call: TRBD1 (5 bases). The CDR3 totals 13 residues. Germline V lookup: CDR1 SNHLY, CDR2 FYNNEI. The germline V and J ends were trimmed by 8 bases and 1 base, with 8 bases remaining between them. CDR3 protein: CASAGQNTGELFF. The DNA of the CDR3 is TGTGCCAGCGCAGGACAGAACACCGGGGAGCTGTTTTTT. The full variable domain, its missing parts supplied by reference TRBV2 and TRBJ2-2, is EPEVTQTPSHQVTQMGQEVILRCVPISNHLYFYWYRQILGQKVEFLVSFYNNEISEKSEIFDDQFSVERPDGSNFTLKIRSTKLEDSAMYFCASAGQNTGELFFGEGSRLTVL.

This chain connects TRBV9 to TRBJ2-1; perhaps TRBD2 as D (6 bases). The CDR3 totals 15 residues. Trimming took 0 bases from V and 7 from J, leaving 14 bases between them. Germline loops: CDR1 SGDLS, CDR2 YYNGEE. CDR3 sequence reads: CASSVAASVGNEQFF. The DNA of the CDR3 is TGTGCCAGCAGCGTAGCGGCTAGCGTAGGGAATGAGCAGTTCTTC.

Of note for this clone: Other DNA sequences in the sample encode the same CDR3. This chain joins TRBV19 and TRBJ1-1; the D gene is possibly TRBD1 (5 bases). CDR1 and CDR2 (germline): LNHDA, SQIVND (reference sequence). Trimming took off 8 bases at V and 5 bases at J, with 12 bases between the two ends. The CDR3 is 12 residues long. CDR3 nucleotide sequence: TGTGCCAGTTCCCCGGGGGGTACTGAAGCTTTCTTT. Encoded protein: CASSPGGTEAFF.

V usage is TRBV6-2 or TRBV6-3 and J usage is TRBJ2-7; the D gene is possibly TRBD2 (7 bases). Per germline, CDR1 MNHEY and CDR2 SVGEGT. V lost 2 bases and J lost 5, with 19 bases in between. The CDR3 is 16 amino acids. The CDR3 DNA reads TGTGCCAGCAGTTACCCTCGGGGGGCCAACACCAACGAGCAGTACTTC. Protein: CASSYPRGANTNEQYF.

This clone was counted once. The rearrangement joins TRBV5-1 to TRBJ1-2; 7 nucleotides align to TRBD1. The V gene's germline CDR1 is SGHRS and CDR2 YFSETQ. Trimming cost V 4 bases and J 7 bases; bases outside gene matches: 13. This CDR3 is built from 15 residues. This CDR3 reads CASSPGGGVSAGYTF. CDR3 nucleotides: TGCGCCAGCAGCCCGGGAGGGGGCGTATCAGCTGGCTACACCTTC.

V is TRBV7-9 and J is TRBJ1-1, with unresolved D. Germline V CDR1 and CDR2: SEHNR, FQNEAQ (reference sequence). V lost 3 bases and J 9 bases, leaving 14 bases between the germline ends. This CDR3 has 13 residues. This CDR3 is CASSLGWEGKAFF. In DNA form, the CDR3 reads TGTGCCAGCAGCTTGGGGTGGGAGGGTAAAGCTTTCTTT.

The rearrangement joins TRBV5-1 to TRBJ2-6; 7 bases are shared with TRBD1. The V gene's germline CDR1 is SGHRS and CDR2 YFSETQ. CDR3 length: 18 residues. The J segment lost 0 bases and the V segment lost 0 bases, leaving 6 bases of the junction unmatched. The chain's CDR3 is CASSLDGQDHSGANVLTF. The DNA of the CDR3 is TGCGCCAGCAGCTTGGACGGACAGGATCACTCTGGGGCCAACGTCCTGACTTTC.

The chain links TRBV18 to TRBJ1-1, with D maybe TRBD1 (5 bases). Germline V CDR1 and CDR2: KGHSH, LQKENI. CDR3 size: 13 residues. Trimming left V 4 bases short and J 3 bases short, with 9 bases between. The CDR3 is CASSQGLDTEAFF. The CDR3 nucleotides are TGTGCCAGCTCACAGGGGCTGGACACTGAAGCTTTCTTT.

This chain connects TRBV6-6 to TRBJ1-6, with 10 bases identical to TRBD1. Germline values: CDR1 MNHNY, CDR2 SVGAGI (reference sequence). Trimming took 6 bases from V and 3 from J; bases not matched to a gene: 11. CDR3 length: 18 residues. CDR3 region: CASRRMGQGTLYNSPLHF. CDR3 DNA sequence: TGTGCCAGCAGGCGAATGGGACAGGGGACCCTCTATAATTCACCCCTCCACTTT.

The V and J genes are TRBV2 and TRBJ1-2; D not resolved. This CDR3 comprises 14 residues. Trimming pared 0 bases from V and 4 bases from J, leaving 9 bases between. CDR1 and CDR2 from the germline V gene are SNHLY and FYNNEI. The CDR3 spells CASSEAQTIYGYTF. The CDR3 DNA follows: TGTGCCAGCAGTGAAGCCCAGACAATCTATGGCTACACCTTC.

This chain joins TRBV29-1 and TRBJ1-2, with D perhaps matching TRBD1 (6 bases). The V end was cut by 6 bases, the J end by 3 bases, with 14 bases between. The CDR3 is 13 amino acids. Per the germline V gene, CDR1 is SQVTM and CDR2 is ANQGSEA. Here the CDR3 reads CSVFAGEDYGYTF. Written as DNA, the CDR3 is TGCAGCGTCTTCGCAGGGGAAGACTATGGCTACACCTTC.

A single count supports this clone. The chain is built from TRBV10-3 and TRBJ2-7, with TRBD1 matching 10 bases. Germline trimming cut 9 bases from V and 5 bases from J; bases unmatched to any gene: 7. This CDR3 has 13 amino acids. Germline V gene data show CDR1 as ENHRY and CDR2 as SYGVKD. The CDR3 DNA reads TGTGCCATTAGACAGGGGGCTTTCCACGAGCAGTACTTC. Its translation: CAIRQGAFHEQYF.

The chain carries TRBV10-3 and TRBJ1-1, with TRBD1 matching 9 bases. The CDR3 runs to 14 residues. Germline-derived CDR1 and CDR2 are ENHRY and SYGVKD. V dropped 7 bases and J dropped 5; count of bases not matched to a gene: 8. CDR3 residues: CAITLGTGRTEAFF. Written as DNA, the CDR3 is TGTGCCATCACTTTAGGGACAGGGAGGACTGAAGCTTTCTTT.

The CDR3 region has the DNA TGCAGCGAGCTTAGAACCACTGAAGCTTTCTTT. Translation gives CSELRTTEAFF. The chain carries TRBV29-1 and TRBJ1-1; D is undetermined. The V end was cut by 7 bases, the J end by 4 bases, with 10 bases between. The CDR3 covers 11 residues. The germline gives CDR1 SQVTM, CDR2 ANQGSEA.

This chain connects TRBV18 to TRBJ1-1, with TRBD1 as a possible D gene (6 bases). The length of the CDR3 is 16 residues. V was shortened by 3 bases and J by 3 bases, with 17 bases between the two germline ends. Germline values: CDR1 KGHSH, CDR2 LQKENI. CDR3 in amino acids: CASSPNAGVVDTEAFF. The CDR3 DNA reads TGTGCCAGCTCACCCAACGCAGGGGTGGTAGACACTGAAGCTTTCTTT.

The chain couples TRBV30 to TRBJ1-5; D might be TRBD1 (6 bases). Trimming left V 5 bases short and J 4 bases short, with 15 bases between. Germline values: CDR1 GTSNPN, CDR2 SVGIG (reference sequence). The CDR3 contains 14 residues. The chain's CDR3 is CAWGRGADNQPQHF. As DNA, the CDR3 is TGTGCCTGGGGGAGGGGGGCCGATAATCAGCCCCAGCATTTT.

V and J are TRBV18 and TRBJ2-2; TRBD1 matches 7 bases. The J segment lost 0 bases and the V segment lost 6 bases, leaving 7 bases of the junction unmatched. The CDR3 is 16 amino acids. In germline, CDR1 is KGHSH, CDR2 LQKENI. The CDR3 loop is CASSTRGQANTGELFF. In nucleotides, the CDR3 is TGTGCCAGCTCCACCCGTGGACAGGCGAACACCGGGGAGCTGTTTTTT.

The rearrangement links TRBV9 to TRBJ2-7; 10 bases line up with TRBD2. Germline loops: CDR1 SGDLS, CDR2 YYNGEE. This CDR3 has 16 residues. V was clipped by 0 bases and J by 0 bases; unmatched bases: 3. The CDR3 DNA follows: TGTGCCAGCAGCGTAGATCTAGCGGGGGACTCCTACGAGCAGTACTTC. It yields the protein CASSVDLAGDSYEQYF.

This chain links TRBV3-1 (or the pseudogene TRBV3-2) with TRBJ2-5, with D perhaps matching TRBD1 (5 bases). V lost 0 bases and J lost 8, with 13 bases in between. CDR1 and CDR2 from the germline V gene are LGHDT and YNNKEL (reference sequence). The CDR3 length is 14 residues. CDR3 region: CASSQDLGLPTQYF. The CDR3 DNA follows: TGTGCCAGCAGCCAAGATCTGGGGCTCCCAACCCAGTACTTC.

The V gene is TRBV7-9, the J gene TRBJ2-7; 7 bases match TRBD2. Germline CDR1 SEHNR, CDR2 FQNEAQ (reference sequence). The CDR3 runs to 14 residues. The trim removed 2 bases at V and 4 bases at J, leaving 5 bases unmatched. The CDR3 sequence is CASSLPGGIYEQYF. As DNA, the CDR3 is TGTGCCAGCAGCTTACCGGGGGGAATATACGAGCAGTACTTC.

The rearrangement uses TRBV9 and TRBJ1-2; 7 bases map to TRBD1. The V segment lost 3 bases and the J segment 6 bases; nucleotides outside the gene matches: 17. The CDR3 runs 17 residues. The germline V gene has CDR1 SGDLS and CDR2 YYNGEE. The CDR3 DNA reads TGTGCCAGCAGCGGGACGACAGGGAGGAGGATATATGATGGCTACACCTTC. This codes for CASSGTTGRRIYDGYTF.

The gene calls are TRBV7-2 and TRBJ2-7; D unresolved. V was cut by 1 base and J by 1 base, with 8 bases left in between. The CDR3 contains 14 residues. Germline V gene sequence: CDR1 SGHTA, CDR2 FQGNSA. The CDR3 bases are TGTGCCAGCAGCTTAGAACCCAGATCCTACGAGCAGTACTTC. It encodes CASSLEPRSYEQYF.

The V and J genes are TRBV2 and TRBJ2-7, with a tentative D call TRBD1 (6 bases). V was cut by 6 bases and J by 2 bases, with 14 bases left in between. The CDR3 has 14 amino acids. Germline V gene lookup returns CDR1 SNHLY and CDR2 FYNNEI. The CDR3 DNA sequence: TGTGCCAGCAGAGCCGGGACACAGACCTACGAGCAGTACTTC. Protein product: CASRAGTQTYEQYF.

V gene TRBV18 combines with J gene TRBJ1-3; unclear D gene. Between the trimmed V and J ends, which lost 3 bases and 4 bases, there was a span of 10 bases. Germline V gives CDR1 KGHSH, CDR2 LQKENI. CDR3 length: 14 amino acids. The chain's CDR3 is CASSPSGDGNTIYF. The CDR3 DNA sequence: TGTGCCAGCTCACCTTCGGGAGACGGAAACACCATATATTTT.